The next 21 T cell receptor beta chains were all read from a single sample in a study of human T cells and chemical hapten exposure. Time point given: patch test 3, about 24 weeks after DPC sensitization. Treatment in this sample: therapeutic diphenylcyclopropenone sensitization with weekly scalp DPC. MiXCR, applied by TCRdb to the RACE reads, yields one record per CDR3 protein. The sample consists of 95,000 to 150,000 distinct CDR3 sequences, 10% to 12% of them appearing once. The sample here was whole blood, taken in connection with sensitization to the hapten diphenylcyclopropenone (DPC). The receptors were sampled from a woman aged 50 to 65 with alopecia areata. Some clones in this sample may be carry-over from other donors' samples.

The genes are TRBV6-6 and TRBJ2-2; 12 nucleotides agree with TRBD1. Germline values: CDR1 MNHNY, CDR2 SVGAGI (reference sequence). The CDR3 totals 16 residues. V lost 6 bases and J lost 7; bases outside the gene matches: 9. This CDR3 reads CASRDPGQGAVGELFF. The CDR3, as DNA: TGTGCCAGCAGGGATCCGGGACAGGGGGCGGTCGGGGAGCTGTTTTTT.

This clonotype was picked up many times. This chain joins TRBV28 and TRBJ2-3, with D perhaps TRBD2 (5 bases). This CDR3 contains 14 residues. CDR1 and CDR2 from the germline V gene are MDHEN and SYDVKM. V was cut by 7 bases and J by 5 bases, with 16 bases left in between. The CDR3 here is CASTPPGAVDTQYF. CDR3 bases: TGTGCCAGCACTCCACCAGGAGCGGTAGATACGCAGTATTTT. Full variable domain (rest looked up from reference TRBV28 and TRBJ2-3): DVKVTQSSRYLVKRTGEKVFLECVQDMDHENMFWYRQDPGLGLRLIYFSYDVKMKEKGDIPEGYSVSREKKERFSLILESASTNQTSMYLCASTPPGAVDTQYFGPGTRLTVL.

This clonotype was counted a few times. This sequence joins TRBV29-1 and TRBJ2-1, with TRBD1 as a possible D gene (5 bases). The CDR3 sequence is 13 residues long. The V gene's germline CDR1 is SQVTM and CDR2 ANQGSEA. V dropped 5 bases and J dropped 9 bases, with 17 bases sitting between them. CDR3 region: CSVLGLDLFEQFF. CDR3 sequence (DNA): TGCAGCGTTCTGGGGCTAGATTTATTTGAGCAGTTCTTC.

This clonotype turned up a few times. The chain couples TRBV29-1 to TRBJ2-7; TRBD2 agrees at 7 bases. Germline CDR1 and CDR2: SQVTM and ANQGSEA. The CDR3 contains 14 residues. Trimming took 5 bases from V and 6 from J; bases not matched to a gene: 13. CDR3 in amino acids: CSVTGEGQVVEQYF. DNA for the CDR3: TGCAGCGTTACGGGGGAGGGCCAGGTTGTCGAGCAGTACTTC.

In this sample, this clonotype turned up many times. The rearrangement uses TRBV7-8 and TRBJ2-7, with 9 bases lining up with TRBD1. CDR3 size: 17 residues. The V segment lost 1 base and the J segment 2 bases; nucleotides outside the gene matches: 9. Germline V gene sequence: CDR1 SGHVS, CDR2 FQNEAQ. DNA of the CDR3: TGTGCCAGCAGCTTAGTGGCCGTCGGGACAGGGACCTACGAGCAGTACTTC. This gives the protein CASSLVAVGTGTYEQYF. Supplemented by reference TRBV7-8 and TRBJ2-7, the full variable domain reads GAGVSQSPRYKVAKRGQDVALRCDPISGHVSLFWYQQALGQGPEFLTYFQNEAQLDKSGLPSDRFFAERPEGSVSTLKIQRTQQEDSAVYLCASSLVAVGTGTYEQYFGPGTRLTVT.

This clonotype was counted between two and nine times. V gene TRBV7-9 combines with J gene TRBJ1-1; D ambiguous. Germline values: CDR1 SEHNR, CDR2 FQNEAQ (reference sequence). The V and J ends lost 1 base and 5 bases respectively, with 8 bases between them. The CDR3 consists of 13 residues. Here the CDR3 DNA reads TGTGCCAGCAGCTTAGGGGTGGGGACTGAAGCTTTCTTT. Its translation is CASSLGVGTEAFF.

CDR3 DNA sequence: TGTGCCAGCAGCTTATCGGGGAACTCCTACGAGCAGTACTTC. Translated: CASSLSGNSYEQYF. The chain links TRBV7-6 to TRBJ2-7, with D possibly matching TRBD2 (5 bases). There are 14 residues in the CDR3. The germline V gene has CDR1 SGHVS and CDR2 FNYEAQ. Trimming removed 2 bases at V and 0 bases at J, with 8 bases between.

The V call is TRBV11-3, the J call TRBJ2-1; 7 bases match TRBD2. V gave up 5 bases and J gave up 6 bases; unmatched junction bases: 7. Germline CDR1 and CDR2: SGHNT and YENEEA. This CDR3 comprises 14 residues. CDR3 sequence (DNA): TGTGCCAGCAGCGTCCGGGGGGAGCCCAATGAGCAGTTCTTC. Its translation: CASSVRGEPNEQFF.

The chain employs TRBV21-1 and TRBJ1-5. TRBV21-1 is tagged as a pseudogene. The CDR3 sequence is 12 residues long. The CDR3 sequence: CASSKVGQPQHF. CDR3 in DNA: TGTGCCAGCAGCAAAGTTGGTCAGCCCCAGCATTTT.

This chain links TRBV7-2 with TRBJ1-2, with D unclear. CDR1 SGHTA and CDR2 FQGNSA come from the germline V gene. V was shortened by 2 bases and J by 3 bases, with 10 bases between the two germline ends. This CDR3 spans 14 amino acids. The CDR3 DNA follows: TGTGCCAGCAGCTTATCGTGGAGGGACTATGGCTACACCTTC. This gives the protein CASSLSWRDYGYTF.

This clonotype was detected many times. V gene TRBV7-2 combines with J gene TRBJ2-3, with D possibly TRBD2 on 5 matching bases. This CDR3 is 14 amino acids long. Looked up from germline, CDR1 is SGHTA and CDR2 is FQGNSA. V was cut by 0 bases and J by 4 bases, with 8 bases left in between. CDR3 nucleotides: TGTGCCAGCAGCTTAGCCGGGGAGTCAGATACGCAGTATTTT. Its protein is CASSLAGESDTQYF.

This clonotype was detected ten times or more. The chain joins TRBV29-1 to TRBJ1-2, with D perhaps matching TRBD1 (5 bases). CDR3 length: 10 residues. Deletions cut 4 bases from V and 5 bases from J, with 5 bases between. The germline V gene has CDR1 SQVTM and CDR2 ANQGSEA. As DNA, the CDR3 is TGCAGCGTTGGGGGGTATGGCTACACCTTC. Its translation: CSVGGYGYTF.

CDR3 bases: TGTGCCAGCAACCTAAGACAGGGTACGGGCACTGAAGCTTTCTTT. Its protein product is CASNLRQGTGTEAFF. This sequence joins TRBV7-2 and TRBJ1-1; 7 nucleotides match TRBD1. In germline, CDR1 is SGHTA, CDR2 FQGNSA. V shed 7 bases, J shed 4 bases, and the junction held 12 bases outside the gene matches. This CDR3 comprises 15 residues.

The genes are TRBV7-2 and TRBJ2-7, with TRBD2 matching over 9 bases. Germline V lookup: CDR1 SGHTA, CDR2 FQGNSA. This CDR3 spans 15 amino acids. After removal of 8 bases from V and 7 bases from J, the junction contained 15 bases not matched to a gene. The CDR3 region is CASGRTSERGREQYF. The CDR3 coding sequence is TGTGCCAGCGGGAGGACTAGCGAGCGGGGGAGGGAGCAGTACTTC.

This chain joins TRBV29-1 and TRBJ2-3, with D possibly TRBD1 on 6 matching bases. The germline V gene encodes CDR1 SQVTM and CDR2 ANQGSEA. Trimming removed 5 bases at V and 0 bases at J, with 9 bases between. The CDR3 totals 13 residues. In DNA form, the CDR3 reads TGCAGCGTTCTGGACAGTAGCACAGATACGCAGTATTTT. This sequence encodes CSVLDSSTDTQYF.

In this sample, this clonotype turned up a few times. V gene TRBV9 combines with J gene TRBJ2-3, with D possibly matching TRBD2 (5 bases). Per germline, CDR1 SGDLS and CDR2 YYNGEE. The CDR3 is 15 amino acids. The V gene lost 4 bases and the J gene lost 5 bases, with 17 bases spanning the gap. CDR3 protein: CASSPPSNGKDTQYF. The CDR3 DNA reads TGTGCCAGCAGCCCCCCGTCGAACGGGAAAGATACGCAGTATTTT.

This clonotype appeared many times. V gene TRBV6-5 combines with J gene TRBJ2-7, with no clear D. The CDR3 runs to 14 residues. V dropped 1 base and J dropped 0 bases, with 7 bases sitting between them. Germline V gene lookup returns CDR1 MNHEY and CDR2 SVGAGI. CDR3 region: CASSYFFRSYEQYF. The CDR3 DNA reads as TGTGCCAGCAGTTACTTTTTTCGCTCCTACGAGCAGTACTTC.

This clonotype was recorded many times. The CDR3 here is CSVQGARYEQYF. CDR3 nucleotides: TGCAGCGTTCAGGGCGCTCGGTACGAGCAGTACTTC. This chain links TRBV29-1 with TRBJ2-7, with TRBD1 as a possible D gene (5 bases). Trimming shortened V by 5 bases and J by 4 bases, and 12 bases separated the two germline ends. The CDR3 sequence is 12 residues long. Germline V gives CDR1 SQVTM, CDR2 ANQGSEA.

This clonotype was counted ten times or more. The chain joins TRBV29-1 to TRBJ2-3; 8 nucleotides align to TRBD1. The CDR3 length is 13 residues. Per the germline V gene, CDR1 is SQVTM and CDR2 is ANQGSEA. V shed 6 bases and J 6 bases; nucleotides not matched to a gene: 8. The CDR3 here is CSVDRVSGDTQYF. The CDR3 DNA reads as TGCAGCGTGGACAGGGTCTCTGGGGATACGCAGTATTTT.

This clonotype was counted ten times or more. The V gene is TRBV5-1, the J gene TRBJ1-1; D unresolved. This CDR3 comprises 15 residues. Trimming left V 3 bases short and J 2 bases short, with 14 bases between. In germline, CDR1 is SGHRS, CDR2 YFSETQ. Written as DNA, the CDR3 is TGCGCCAGCAGCTCTTACCGGACTGGAAACACTGAAGCTTTCTTT. Encoded protein: CASSSYRTGNTEAFF.

This clonotype was seen a handful of times. The rearrangement uses TRBV18 and TRBJ1-5; 8 bases line up with TRBD1. J gave up 2 bases and V 6 bases, and 12 bases lay outside the gene matches. Germline CDR1 and CDR2: KGHSH and LQKENI. The CDR3 totals 17 residues. The CDR3 sequence is CASSLTTGEVGNQPQHF. The CDR3 nucleotides read TGTGCCAGCTCGCTAACGACAGGGGAAGTCGGCAATCAGCCCCAGCATTTT. Looking up the rest from reference TRBV18 and TRBJ1-5 gives the full variable domain: NAGVMQNPRHLVRRRGQEARLRCSPMKGHSHVYWYRQLPEEGLKFMVYLQKENIIDESGMPKERFSAEFPKEGPSILRIQQVVRGDSAAYFCASSLTTGEVGNQPQHFGDGTRLSIL.